Listed here are 8 T cell receptor beta chains from one sample, sequenced in a study of blood T cell repertoires in COVID-19. TCRdb's table, derived via immunoSEQ multiplex PCR, lists solely in-frame clones and lacks some. The sample carries about 140,000 clones, about 86% recorded once. Sequenced sample: peripheral blood. The receptors derive from a woman aged 60 to 75 with acute or convalescent COVID-19.

The chain has TRBV3-1 (or the pseudogene TRBV3-2) and TRBJ1-3, with D tentatively TRBD1 (5 bases). The germline gives CDR1 LGHDT, CDR2 YNNKEL (reference sequence). V lost 4 bases to trimming and J lost 0 bases, with 19 bases between them. This CDR3 has 18 residues. For the CDR3, the DNA is TGTGCCAGCAGCCCACTCGGAGGGGCAGGAAACTCTGGAAACACCATATATTTT. Its translation: CASSPLGGAGNSGNTIYF.

CDR3 in DNA: TGTGCCACCAGTGCGGGCGCGGGTAATTCACCCCTCCACTTT. Translating it yields CATSAGAGNSPLHF. The chain joins TRBV24-1 to TRBJ1-6; no definite D call. Germline V gene data show CDR1 as KGHDR and CDR2 as SFDVKD. The V gene lost 5 bases and the J gene lost 6 bases, with 10 bases spanning the gap. The CDR3 is 14 residues long.

The rearrangement joins TRBV4-1 to TRBJ2-7; D is ambiguous. Germline assignment: CDR1 MGHRA and CDR2 YSYEKL. V dropped 0 bases and J dropped 3 bases, with 9 bases sitting between them. The CDR3 contains 14 residues. DNA for the CDR3: TGCGCCAGCAGCCAAGATCAGGTTCTCTACGAGCAGTACTTC. Protein sequence: CASSQDQVLYEQYF.

The V gene is TRBV24-1, the J gene TRBJ2-3, with 7 bases aligning to TRBD1. The germline V gene encodes CDR1 KGHDR and CDR2 SFDVKD. Losses at the gene ends were 12 bases for V and 1 base for J; bases not matched to a gene: 9. CDR3 length: 14 amino acids. CDR3 loop: CASALGTGTDTQYF. The CDR3 DNA is TGTGCCTCGGCTTTGGGGACAGGCACAGATACGCAGTATTTT.

The chain couples TRBV10-2 to TRBJ2-5; D is possibly TRBD1 (5 bases). CDR3 size: 11 residues. Per germline, CDR1 WSHSY and CDR2 SAAADI. Trimming left V 2 bases short and J 7 bases short, with 5 bases between. CDR3 amino acids: CASSEDRTQYF. As DNA, the CDR3 is TGCGCCAGCAGTGAGGACAGGACCCAGTACTTC.

V and J are TRBV7-9 and TRBJ2-7, with TRBD1 identical over 10 bases. V gave up 4 bases and J gave up 1 base; unmatched junction bases: 1. Germline V CDR1 and CDR2: SEHNR, FQNEAQ (reference sequence). The CDR3 length is 14 residues. The CDR3 region is CASSWTGGSYEQYF. As DNA, the CDR3 is TGTGCCAGCAGCTGGACAGGGGGATCCTACGAGCAGTACTTC.

The chain couples TRBV27 to TRBJ1-6; D is unclear. V was trimmed by 7 bases and J by 7 bases, leaving 17 bases between them. The CDR3 is 15 amino acids. Germline CDR1 and CDR2: MNHEY and SMNVEV (reference sequence). The CDR3 DNA follows: TGTGCCAGCACCGCGTCCCCGGGATCAAATTCACCCCTCCACTTT. Translation gives CASTASPGSNSPLHF.

This sequence joins TRBV24-1 and TRBJ2-2; 10 bases match TRBD1. Germline CDR1 is KGHDR and CDR2 is SFDVKD. The V and J ends lost 9 bases and 3 bases, in that order; junction bases with no gene match: 9. CDR3 size: 16 residues. The CDR3 is CATGITGTGDTGELFF. Here the CDR3 DNA reads TGTGCCACCGGGATTACCGGGACAGGGGACACCGGGGAGCTGTTTTTT.